This T cell receptor (beta chain) originates from a study of CD8 T cells in ankylosing spondylitis. Study-level points and caveats: What appeared characteristic of ankylosing spondylitis blood was a TCR beta motif of eight highly homologous variants. Significantly higher representation of disease-linked clones was reported for matched ankylosing spondylitis synovial fluid. Previous work reported some of these motif variants in the synovial fluid and blood of reactive arthritis. A CD8+ phenotype characterized the disease-linked clones, which were relatively rare in peripheral blood.

Germline loops: CDR1 DFQATT, CDR2 SNEGSKA (reference sequence). The CDR3 is 13 residues long. The V end lost 1 base, the J end lost 4 bases, and 8 bases lay between the germline ends. As regards this clonotype: Antigen unknown.

TCRdb processed the 5' RACE reads anew with MiXCR; each CDR3 protein has one entry. The table includes approximately 350,000 distinct CDR3 sequences, roughly 14% detected once. The sequenced sample was blood, either unsorted or a sorted T cell fraction (not recorded which). The clonotype comes from a male donor with ankylosing spondylitis or in good health (not recorded which). The V call is TRBV20-1, the J call TRBJ1-5; D is unresolved. The CDR3 nucleotides read TGCAGTGCTAGAGGGAGTCCGAATCAGCCCCAGCATTTT. It yields the protein CSARGSPNQPQHF.